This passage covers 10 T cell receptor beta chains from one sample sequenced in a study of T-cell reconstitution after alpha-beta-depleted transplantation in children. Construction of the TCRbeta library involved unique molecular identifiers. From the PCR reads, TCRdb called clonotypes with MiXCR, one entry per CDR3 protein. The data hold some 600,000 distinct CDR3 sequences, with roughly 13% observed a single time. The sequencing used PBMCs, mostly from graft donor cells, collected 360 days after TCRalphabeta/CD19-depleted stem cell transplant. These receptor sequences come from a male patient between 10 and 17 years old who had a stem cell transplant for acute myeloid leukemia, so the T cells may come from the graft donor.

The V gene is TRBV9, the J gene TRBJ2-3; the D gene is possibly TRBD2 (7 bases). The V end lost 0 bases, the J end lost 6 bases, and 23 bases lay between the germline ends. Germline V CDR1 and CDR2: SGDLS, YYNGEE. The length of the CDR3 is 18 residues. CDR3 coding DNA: TGTGCCAGCAGCGTAGTTAGGGGCGGGAGAGGCCAGGGGGATACGCAGTATTTT. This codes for CASSVVRGGRGQGDTQYF. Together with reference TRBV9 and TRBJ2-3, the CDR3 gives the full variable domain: DSGVTQTPKHLITATGQRVTLRCSPRSGDLSVYWYQQSLDQGLQFLIQYYNGEERAKGNILERFSAQQFPDLHSELNLSSLELGDSALYFCASSVVRGGRGQGDTQYFGPGTRLTVL.

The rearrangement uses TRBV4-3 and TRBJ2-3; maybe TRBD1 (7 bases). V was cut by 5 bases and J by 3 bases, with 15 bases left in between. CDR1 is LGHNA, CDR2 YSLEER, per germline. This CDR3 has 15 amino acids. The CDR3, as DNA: TGCGCCAGCAGCTCCTCGCCAGGGGGGACAGATACGCAGTATTTT. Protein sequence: CASSSSPGGTDTQYF.

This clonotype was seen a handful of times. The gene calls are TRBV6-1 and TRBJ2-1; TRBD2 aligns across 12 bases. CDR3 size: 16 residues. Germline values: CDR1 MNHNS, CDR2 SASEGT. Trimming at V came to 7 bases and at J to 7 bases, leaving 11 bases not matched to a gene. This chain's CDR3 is CASTFIRLAGDNEQFF. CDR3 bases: TGTGCCAGCACCTTCATCCGACTAGCGGGAGATAATGAGCAGTTCTTC.

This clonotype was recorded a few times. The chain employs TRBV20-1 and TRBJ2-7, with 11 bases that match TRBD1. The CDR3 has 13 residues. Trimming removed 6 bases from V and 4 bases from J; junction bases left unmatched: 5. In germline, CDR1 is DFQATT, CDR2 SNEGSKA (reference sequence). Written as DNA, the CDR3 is TGCAGTGCGGGGACAGGGGGTAGGTACGAGCAGTACTTC. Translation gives CSAGTGGRYEQYF.

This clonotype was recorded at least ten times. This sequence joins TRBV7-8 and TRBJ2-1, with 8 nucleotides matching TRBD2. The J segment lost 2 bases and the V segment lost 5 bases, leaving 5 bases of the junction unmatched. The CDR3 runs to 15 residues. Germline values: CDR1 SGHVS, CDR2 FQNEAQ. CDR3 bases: TGTGCCAGCAGCCAGCGGGAGACGACCTACAATGAGCAGTTCTTC. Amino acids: CASSQRETTYNEQFF. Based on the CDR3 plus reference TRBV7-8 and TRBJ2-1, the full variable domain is GAGVSQSPRYKVAKRGQDVALRCDPISGHVSLFWYQQALGQGPEFLTYFQNEAQLDKSGLPSDRFFAERPEGSVSTLKIQRTQQEDSAVYLCASSQRETTYNEQFFGPGTRLTVL.

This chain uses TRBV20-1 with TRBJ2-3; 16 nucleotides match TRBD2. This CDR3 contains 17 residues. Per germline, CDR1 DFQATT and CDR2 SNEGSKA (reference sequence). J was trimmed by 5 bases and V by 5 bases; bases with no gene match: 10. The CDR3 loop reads CSAPGTSGRDRQDTQYF. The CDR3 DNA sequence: TGCAGTGCTCCGGGGACTAGCGGGAGGGACAGGCAAGATACGCAGTATTTT.

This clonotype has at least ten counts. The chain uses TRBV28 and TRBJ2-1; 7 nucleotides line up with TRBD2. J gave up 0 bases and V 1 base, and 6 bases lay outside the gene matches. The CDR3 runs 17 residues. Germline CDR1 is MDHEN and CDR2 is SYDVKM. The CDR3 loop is CASSLFPGGSSYNEQFF. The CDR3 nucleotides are TGTGCCAGCAGTTTATTCCCAGGCGGGAGCTCCTACAATGAGCAGTTCTTC. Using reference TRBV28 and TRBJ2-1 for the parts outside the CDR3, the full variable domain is DVKVTQSSRYLVKRTGEKVFLECVQDMDHENMFWYRQDPGLGLRLIYFSYDVKMKEKGDIPEGYSVSREKKERFSLILESASTNQTSMYLCASSLFPGGSSYNEQFFGPGTRLTVL.

The CDR3 loop reads CSETSGGTDTQYF. CDR3 in DNA: TGCAGTGAAACTAGCGGGGGCACAGATACGCAGTATTTT. This chain joins TRBV20-1 and TRBJ2-3, with TRBD2 matching over 10 bases. This CDR3 contains 13 residues. The germline CDR1 and CDR2 sequences are DFQATT and SNEGSKA (reference sequence). The V gene end was trimmed by 7 bases and the J gene end by 1 base; junction bases not matched to a gene: 2.

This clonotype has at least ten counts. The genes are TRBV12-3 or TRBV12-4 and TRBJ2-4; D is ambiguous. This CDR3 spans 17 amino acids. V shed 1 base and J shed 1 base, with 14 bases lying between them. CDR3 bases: TGTGCCAGCAGTTTAGACAGACACCTTACGGCCAAAAACATTCAGTACTTC. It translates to CASSLDRHLTAKNIQYF.

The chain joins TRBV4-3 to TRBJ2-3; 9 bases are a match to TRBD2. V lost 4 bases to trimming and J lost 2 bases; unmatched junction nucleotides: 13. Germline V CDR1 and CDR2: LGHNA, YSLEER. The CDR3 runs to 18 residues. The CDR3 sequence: CASSPSIRLAGFTDTQYF. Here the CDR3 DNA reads TGCGCCAGCAGCCCAAGTATTCGCCTAGCGGGATTCACAGATACGCAGTATTTT.